The present TCR beta chain was sequenced within a study of Ad26.COV2.S vaccination and SARS-CoV-2 variants. Study-wide findings and caveats: Quantification of TCR breadth and depth may have yielded underestimates of total T cell responses. A substantial breadth of spike-specific CD8+ and CD4+ T cell responses after vaccination has been reported.

Measured with immunoSEQ multiplex PCR; TCRdb has only the in-frame clones, and not every one. Here the sample spans about 470,000 clones, about 90% being singletons. Treatment given: some 20 received Ad26.COV2.S at low or high dose, single or two shots; about five received placebo; per-sample allocation not given. Repertoires come from day 63 after the first vaccine or placebo injection. Based in Boston, the donor was an adult of 18-55 years. This clone was observed a handful of times. The antigen is not known. A junction boundary mismatches the germline segment, possibly from a read error. This CDR3 region has 13 residues.

The sequence derives from a person between 18 and 60 years old who received the Ad26.COV2.S COVID-19 vaccine or a placebo. This specimen consisted of peripheral blood, obtained in a trial of Ad26.COV2.S vaccine versus placebo. The gene calls are TRBV12-3 or TRBV12-4 and TRBJ2-1, with 7 bases matching TRBD1. The CDR3 sequence is CASRLGWTGEQFF. As DNA, the CDR3 is TGTGCCAGCAGGTTAGGTTGGACAGGTGAGCAGTTCTTC.